Shown below are 7 T cell receptor beta chains from a single sample sequenced in a study of T cell responses to AZD1222 COVID-19 vaccine. Sequencing used immunoSEQ multiplex PCR; TCRdb keeps in-frame clones, though not all of them. The top ten hold under 5.5% of the sample, which has tens of thousands of clones, 89% seen once. The input for sequencing was peripheral blood, taken 28 days after the second AZD1222 dose. The receptors here all came from an adult who received the AZD1222 COVID-19 vaccine.

DNA for the CDR3: TGTGCCAGCACGAGAAGTCCCGCCGCCCGCGAGCAGTACTTC. Residues: CASTRSPAAREQYF. This rearrangement joins TRBV7-2 to TRBJ2-7; no clear D. Germline-derived CDR1 and CDR2 are SGHTA and FQGNSA. The CDR3 contains 14 residues. V gave up 7 bases and J gave up 6 bases, with 19 bases separating them. Variable domain in full (rest from reference TRBV7-2 and TRBJ2-7): GAGVSQSPSNKVTEKGKDVELRCDPISGHTALYWYRQSLGQGLEFLIYFQGNSAPDKSGLPSDRFSAERTGGSVSTLTIQRTQQEDSAVYLCASTRSPAAREQYFGPGTRLTVT.

V and J are TRBV3-1 (or the pseudogene TRBV3-2) and TRBJ2-1, with no clear D. Germline V CDR1 and CDR2: LGHDT, YNNKEL (reference sequence). V was trimmed by 2 bases and J by 4 bases, leaving 3 bases between them. CDR3 length: 12 residues. CDR3 sequence: CASSQSYNEQFF. The CDR3 DNA sequence: TGTGCCAGCAGCCAAAGTTACAATGAGCAGTTCTTC.

The J gene is TRBJ2-7, the V gene TRBV7-9; tentative D call: TRBD2 (6 bases). CDR1 and CDR2 (germline): SEHNR, FQNEAQ (reference sequence). V shed 1 base and J shed 3 bases, with 19 bases lying between them. CDR3 length: 17 amino acids. CDR3 amino acids: CASSLVPLGGSHYEQYF. CDR3 nucleotides: TGTGCCAGCAGCTTAGTCCCCCTTGGGGGGAGCCACTACGAGCAGTACTTC.

The CDR3 region is CASREGPKSGANVLTF. The CDR3 bases are TGTGCCAGCAGGGAGGGGCCTAAATCGGGGGCCAACGTCCTGACTTTC. V usage is TRBV11-2 and J usage is TRBJ2-6; D is perhaps TRBD2 (6 bases). Trimming cost V 6 bases and J 4 bases, with 16 bases left between them. The CDR3 sequence is 16 residues long. Per germline, CDR1 SGHAT and CDR2 FQNNGV. The variable domain in full, completed from reference TRBV11-2 and TRBJ2-6, reads EAGVAQSPRYKIIEKRQSVAFWCNPISGHATLYWYQQILGQGPKLLIQFQNNGVVDDSQLPKDRFSAERLKGVDSTLKIQPAKLEDSAVYLCASREGPKSGANVLTFGAGSRLTVL.

The chain combines TRBV28 with TRBJ2-7, with TRBD1 identical over 9 bases. Germline values: CDR1 MDHEN, CDR2 SYDVKM. V was pared by 3 bases and J by 4 bases, with 7 bases of the junction left unmatched. The CDR3 totals 15 residues. Here the CDR3 DNA reads TGTGCCAGCAGTTTTATTGGGACAGGGTTGTACGAGCAGTACTTC. Translation gives CASSFIGTGLYEQYF. The full variable domain, in which reference TRBV28 and TRBJ2-7 provide the parts outside the CDR3, is DVKVTQSSRYLVKRTGEKVFLECVQDMDHENMFWYRQDPGLGLRLIYFSYDVKMKEKGDIPEGYSVSREKKERFSLILESASTNQTSMYLCASSFIGTGLYEQYFGPGTRLTVT.

This clone has only one observation. V and J are TRBV28 and TRBJ1-5, with a possible D match to TRBD1 (5 bases). Germline CDR1 and CDR2: MDHEN and SYDVKM. Trimming shortened V by 5 bases and J by 5 bases, and 13 bases separated the two germline ends. This CDR3 is 14 amino acids long. The CDR3 bases are TGTGCCAGCAGTCCGGCGGGGACGTATCAGCCCCAGCATTTT. Translated, it gives CASSPAGTYQPQHF.

The chain has TRBV27 and TRBJ2-7; TRBD2 might be the D (6 bases). The CDR3 is 13 amino acids. CDR1 is MNHEY and CDR2 is SMNVEV in the germline V gene (reference sequence). V was pared by 7 bases and J by 5 bases, with 15 bases between. The CDR3 is CASKPLTGDEQYF. CDR3 DNA sequence: TGTGCCAGCAAGCCGCTTACGGGGGACGAGCAGTACTTC.